This TCR beta chain is from a study of graft-versus-host responses after intestinal transplantation. Findings of the study overall: Association was observed between peak circulating GvH clone levels and early post-transplant HvG declines.

The CDR3 has 14 amino acids. Trimming took off 2 bases at V and 9 bases at J, with 14 bases between the two ends. Germline assignment: CDR1 SNHLY and CDR2 FYNNEI. Here immunoSEQ multiplex PCR was the method, and the copy in TCRdb shows in-frame clones only, minus some. This table has 90,000 to 120,000 clones, roughly 90% appearing once. As concerns this clone: What it binds is unknown.

This clonotype was sampled from a human donor who was the organ donor for an intestinal transplant. The gene calls are TRBV2 and TRBJ2-1; no firm D call. The sample was unstimulated CD4+ T cells sorted from spleen or lymph node cells, taken before transplant. The CDR3 coding sequence is TGTGCCAGCAGTGAAAGGGTAGGGTCAAGTGAGCAGTTCTTC. This translates into CASSERVGSSEQFF.